This TCR beta chain appears in the sequencing data of a study of cytomegalovirus exposure and HLA in healthy donors. The study, taken as a whole, reports: The investigators catalogued some 160 TCR beta chains as cytomegalovirus-associated.

Per the germline V gene, CDR1 is MNHNS and CDR2 is SASEGT. The CDR3 is 14 residues long. V was clipped by 6 bases and J by 2 bases; unmatched bases: 6. Turning to this clone: Its antigen remains unidentified.

The table came from immunoSEQ multiplex PCR; TCRdb's copy has only in-frame clones and leaves some out. The table has some 240,000 clones, about 86% seen once; the top ten hold 1.2%. The receptor was isolated from a woman aged 25 to 45 in good health and CMV-seropositive. The sequenced sample consisted of PBMCs. The chain couples TRBV6-1 to TRBJ1-2, with 7 bases that match TRBD1. CDR3 nucleotides: TGTGCCAGCAGCGGTCCGACAGGGAACTATGGCTACACCTTC. It encodes CASSGPTGNYGYTF.